This T cell receptor (beta chain) was found in a study of blood T cell repertoires in COVID-19. Study summary: In each case, the material was cDNA or gDNA derived from T cells, B-cell-depleted T cells, or PBMCs.

The method was immunoSEQ multiplex PCR; TCRdb's version includes in-frame clones alone and lacks a portion of them. This table has approximately 250,000 clones, around 85% appearing once. V gave up 5 bases and J gave up 1 base, with 20 bases separating them. Germline loops: CDR1 SGHTA, CDR2 FQGNSA. There are 17 residues in the CDR3. The receptor's source is a man aged 50 to 60 with COVID-19, enrolled during active disease. The chain couples TRBV7-2 to TRBJ1-2, with a possible D match to TRBD1 (6 bases). The sequenced material came from peripheral blood. For the CDR3, the DNA is TGTGCCAGCAGCCCCGGTCAGGGGAAAACAATTAACTATGGCTACACCTTC. It codes for CASSPGQGKTINYGYTF.